One sample yielded the 19 T cell receptor beta chains listed below, sequenced in a study of response to subunit inactivated influenza vaccine (dated by TCRdb to between 2017 and 2018). Libraries came from RT-PCR. Sequencing used an Illumina HiSeq 2500. TCRdb handled the public reads itself, with Q25 trimming in fastp and clone calling in MiXCR, and kept productive beta chains. Each CDR3 protein gets just one entry, which takes the most common genes and DNA from the rows behind it. Across this sample there are some 640,000 distinct CDR3 sequences, with over 11% seen only once. Of the sample, 5.5% to 8% is held by the ten largest clones. The sample was PBMCs from blood, taken 14 to 15 days before vaccination. Receptors were obtained from a man aged 45-65 years who received an inactivated influenza vaccine. Donor details come from another sample of the same person, matched by shared clones.

This clonotype has at least ten counts. The chain couples TRBV12-3 or TRBV12-4 to TRBJ2-2, with D tentatively TRBD1 (5 bases). With 7 bases removed from V and 6 bases from J, the gap between germline ends came to 18 bases. This CDR3 is built from 15 residues. The CDR3 nucleotides are TGTGCCAGCACCCTCACAGGCCCTATCTCCGGGGAGCTGTTTTTT. Amino acid sequence: CASTLTGPISGELFF.

This clonotype occurred a few times. V gene TRBV7-2 combines with J gene TRBJ2-2; D could derive from TRBD1 or TRBD2 (5 bases each). The germline CDR1 and CDR2 sequences are SGHTA and FQGNSA. The V end was cut by 2 bases, the J end by 6 bases, with 13 bases between. The CDR3 has 15 amino acids. The chain's CDR3 is CASSLRDPLPGELFF. The CDR3 DNA is TGTGCCAGCAGCTTAAGGGACCCGCTTCCCGGGGAGCTGTTTTTT.

This clonotype was counted a single time. V gene TRBV6-1 combines with J gene TRBJ2-7; the D gene is possibly TRBD2 (5 bases). The CDR3 runs 15 residues. V lost 0 bases and J lost 4, with 13 bases in between. The germline gives CDR1 MNHNS, CDR2 SASEGT. The CDR3 region is CASSEAGLAGYEQYF. Written as DNA, the CDR3 is TGTGCCAGCAGTGAAGCAGGACTCGCCGGGTACGAGCAGTACTTC.

A remark on this clonotype: A much larger clone lies a single base off, so this may be a read error. This chain connects TRBV29-1 to TRBJ1-4; 9 bases agree with TRBD1. The CDR3 contains 14 residues. Per the germline V gene, CDR1 is SQVTM and CDR2 is ANQGSEA. The CDR3 loop is CSVYPGTGREKLLF. CDR3 nucleotides: TGCAGCGTTTACCCCGGGACAGGGCGTGAAAAACTGCTTTTT. The complete variable domain, with remaining parts taken from reference TRBV29-1 and TRBJ1-4, reads SAVISQKPSRDICQRGTSLTIQCQVDSQVTMMFWYRQQPGQSLTLIATANQGSEATYESGFVIDKFPISRPNLTFSTLTVSNMSPEDSSIYLCSVYPGTGREKLLFGSGTQLSVL.

This clonotype was seen a handful of times. V and J are TRBV6-2 or TRBV6-3 and TRBJ2-7, with 11 bases fitting TRBD2. The CDR3 is 15 amino acids. Trimming cost V 5 bases and J 3 bases; bases outside gene matches: 6. The germline gives CDR1 MNHEY, CDR2 SVGEGT. The CDR3 loop reads CASSTTSGSYYEQYF. Here the CDR3 DNA reads TGTGCCAGCAGTACTACTAGCGGGAGTTACTACGAGCAGTACTTC.

This sequence joins TRBV24-1 and TRBJ1-1, with D possibly being TRBD1 (5 bases). Trimming left V 2 bases short and J 6 bases short, with 9 bases between. Germline V gene lookup returns CDR1 KGHDR and CDR2 SFDVKD. The CDR3 spans 13 residues. The CDR3 sequence: CATSDWGEAEAFF. The CDR3 coding sequence is TGTGCCACCAGTGATTGGGGGGAGGCTGAAGCTTTCTTT.

The chain employs TRBV14 and TRBJ2-1, with a weak D call TRBD2 (6 bases). CDR3 length equals 18 residues. Germline V gene lookup returns CDR1 SGHDN and CDR2 FVKESK. Trimming shortened V by 1 base and J by 8 bases, and 24 bases separated the two germline ends. The CDR3 bases are TGTGCCAGCAGCCAAGCAGGGACCGGGACTCTCTGGCCGGATGAGCAGTTCTTC. This codes for CASSQAGTGTLWPDEQFF.

A few counts support this clonotype. The genes are TRBV20-1 and TRBJ2-3; D remains unclear. The V gene lost 4 bases and the J gene lost 5 bases, with 10 bases spanning the gap. The CDR3 is 12 amino acids. Germline values: CDR1 DFQATT, CDR2 SNEGSKA (reference sequence). Written as DNA, the CDR3 is TGCAGTGCTAAAGGATTCCGAGATACGCAGTATTTT. Protein: CSAKGFRDTQYF.

This clonotype showed up just a few times. A much larger clone lies a single base off, so this may be a read error. The V gene is TRBV7-2, the J gene TRBJ2-2; weak D call: TRBD1 (5 bases). Germline V gene data show CDR1 as SGHTA and CDR2 as FQGNSA. Deletions cut 0 bases from V and 1 base from J, with 6 bases between. There are 15 residues in the CDR3. CDR3 bases: TGTGCCAGCAGCTTAGCGACAGAGAACACCGGGGAGCTGTTTTTT. Translation gives CASSLATENTGELFF.

This chain links TRBV11-2 with TRBJ2-2, with 10 bases matching TRBD2. The ends lost 0 bases at V and 6 bases at J; junction bases unmatched: 4. Germline-derived CDR1 and CDR2 are SGHAT and FQNNGV. The CDR3 covers 16 residues. The CDR3 loop reads CASSLEGTSVPGELFF. For the CDR3, the DNA is TGTGCCAGCAGCTTAGAAGGGACTAGCGTCCCCGGGGAGCTGTTTTTT. The full variable domain, in which reference TRBV11-2 and TRBJ2-2 provide the parts outside the CDR3, is EAGVAQSPRYKIIEKRQSVAFWCNPISGHATLYWYQQILGQGPKLLIQFQNNGVVDDSQLPKDRFSAERLKGVDSTLKIQPAKLEDSAVYLCASSLEGTSVPGELFFGEGSRLTVL.

This clonotype has only a few counts. This chain connects TRBV25-1 to TRBJ1-3; D remains ambiguous. Germline CDR1 is MGHDK and CDR2 is SYGVNS. Trimming took off 6 bases at V and 4 bases at J, with 19 bases between the two ends. This CDR3 contains 16 residues. CDR3 sequence: CASRERAGTDGNTIYF. The CDR3 coding sequence is TGTGCCAGCAGGGAAAGGGCGGGTACGGACGGAAACACCATATATTTT. Looking up the rest from reference TRBV25-1 and TRBJ1-3 gives the full variable domain: EADIYQTPRYLVIGTGKKITLECSQTMGHDKMYWYQQDPGMELHLIHYSYGVNSTEKGDLSSESTVSRIRTEHFPLTLESARPSHTSQYLCASRERAGTDGNTIYFGEGSWLTVV.

The gene calls are TRBV11-2 and TRBJ2-5; 7 positions match TRBD1. The CDR3 runs to 13 residues. J lost 7 bases, V lost 5 bases, and 7 bases had no gene match. Germline-derived CDR1 and CDR2 are SGHAT and FQNNGV. The DNA of the CDR3 is TGTGCCAGCAGCGCAGGACAGGCTTTGACCCAGTACTTC. As protein: CASSAGQALTQYF.

The rearrangement joins TRBV5-5 to TRBJ2-3; D gene unclear. Germline CDR1 reads SGHKS; CDR2 reads YYEKEE (reference sequence). V was cut by 0 bases and J by 6 bases, with 8 bases left in between. CDR3 size: 13 residues. The CDR3 bases are TGTGCCAGCAGCTTGGGATTTGGGGATACGCAGTATTTT. Translation: CASSLGFGDTQYF. Full variable domain (missing parts from reference TRBV5-5 and TRBJ2-3): DAGVTQSPTHLIKTRGQQVTLRCSPISGHKSVSWYQQVLGQGPQFIFQYYEKEERGRGNFPDRFSARQFPNYSSELNVNALLLGDSALYLCASSLGFGDTQYFGPGTRLTVL.

The chain has TRBV6-5 and TRBJ1-1; possible D gene TRBD1, 6 bases. This CDR3 spans 14 amino acids. V lost 4 bases and J lost 0, with 9 bases in between. CDR1 MNHEY and CDR2 SVGAGI come from the germline V gene. Here the CDR3 reads CASSSPGVNTEAFF. The CDR3 DNA sequence: TGTGCCAGCAGTTCCCCAGGGGTGAACACTGAAGCTTTCTTT.

The sample holds a few counts of this clonotype. The rearrangement joins TRBV7-9 to TRBJ1-4; D unresolved. Trimming left V 0 bases short and J 5 bases short, with 10 bases between. The CDR3 extends over 15 amino acids. CDR1 SEHNR and CDR2 FQNEAQ come from the germline V gene (reference sequence). CDR3 nucleotides: TGTGCCAGCAGCTTAGCGGTTACTCCAAATGAAAAACTGTTTTTT. Its protein product is CASSLAVTPNEKLFF. The entire variable domain, with the rest obtained from reference TRBV7-9 and TRBJ1-4, is as follows: DTGVSQNPRHKITKRGQNVTFRCDPISEHNRLYWYRQTLGQGPEFLTYFQNEAQLEKSRLLSDRFSAERPKGSFSTLEIQRTEQGDSAMYLCASSLAVTPNEKLFFGSGTQLSVL.

This clonotype was counted between two and nine times. The V and J genes are TRBV20-1 and TRBJ1-5; 9 nucleotides match TRBD1. CDR3 size: 16 residues. From germline, CDR1 is DFQATT and CDR2 SNEGSKA (reference sequence). Trimming took 0 bases from V and 4 from J; bases not matched to a gene: 7. CDR3 bases: TGCAGTGCTAGAGATGTGAGACAGGGGGGAAATCAGCCCCAGCATTTT. Translating it yields CSARDVRQGGNQPQHF.

This clonotype was detected only a few times. The J gene is TRBJ1-2, the V gene TRBV29-1, with 9 bases fitting TRBD1. Per germline, CDR1 SQVTM and CDR2 ANQGSEA. J gave up 0 bases and V 6 bases, and 17 bases lay outside the gene matches. The CDR3 sequence is 18 residues long. The CDR3 nucleotides are TGCAGCGTCTTAAAGGACCCGGGACAGGGCCTCTCTAACTATGGCTACACCTTC. Encoded protein: CSVLKDPGQGLSNYGYTF.

This clonotype was observed a few times. The chain has TRBV7-2 and TRBJ2-1; 10 bases line up with TRBD2. The CDR3 length is 16 residues. Germline trimming cut 2 bases from V and 7 bases from J; bases unmatched to any gene: 8. Looked up from germline, CDR1 is SGHTA and CDR2 is FQGNSA. The CDR3 loop reads CASSLLAGDVRNEQFF. The CDR3 nucleotides are TGTGCCAGCAGCTTACTAGCGGGAGATGTTAGGAATGAGCAGTTCTTC.

This clonotype was observed a few times. The rearrangement links TRBV6-5 to TRBJ2-1, with no clear D. The V and J ends lost 0 bases and 0 bases respectively, with 9 bases between them. Germline V gives CDR1 MNHEY, CDR2 SVGAGI. This CDR3 spans 16 amino acids. The CDR3 DNA reads as TGTGCCAGCAGTTACTCGAGATCTACCTCCTACAATGAGCAGTTCTTC. This gives the protein CASSYSRSTSYNEQFF.